This paragraph covers one T cell receptor beta chain sequence. Sequencing was performed with immunoSEQ multiplex PCR; in TCRdb, only in-frame clones are kept and a portion is missing. The sample has around 140,000 clones, 80% to 95% seen once. The V segment lost 7 bases and the J segment 4 bases; nucleotides outside the gene matches: 13. The CDR3 covers 17 residues. Germline V gene data show CDR1 as MGHDK and CDR2 as SYGVNS. The record originates from a study of control samples from healthy donors and cancer patients. Sequenced material: blood. The receptor comes from a young man in good health. The chain combines TRBV25-1 with TRBJ2-2, with 9 bases aligning to TRBD1. CDR3 in DNA: TGTGCCAGCAAAGGGGACAGGGCCGGGGTCGGCACCGGGGAGCTGTTTTTT. Its translation is CASKGDRAGVGTGELFF.